This TCR beta chain was documented in a study of control samples from healthy donors and cancer patients. Data came from immunoSEQ multiplex PCR; TCRdb stores just in-frame clones and leaves some out. The table includes 61,000 or so clones, 85% to 90% detected once. Deletions cut 1 base from V and 4 bases from J, with 10 bases between. The CDR3 totals 14 residues. From germline, CDR1 is MNHNS and CDR2 SASEGT. This TCR was recovered from a man between 60 and 70 years old with colorectal cancer. The sample was PBMCs. This chain links TRBV6-1 with TRBJ1-2, with D perhaps matching TRBD1 (5 bases). As DNA, the CDR3 is TGTGCCAGCAGTGAAGAACTGGGGACCTATGGCTACACCTTC. This translates into CASSEELGTYGYTF.